This entry concerns a single TCR beta chain. The data stem from a study of OX40 agonist ivuxolimab in advanced cancers. Looked up from germline, CDR1 is SGDLS and CDR2 is YYNGEE. This CDR3 has 16 amino acids. With V trimmed by 1 base and J by 1 base, 2 bases remained unmatched. Using immunoSEQ multiplex PCR, the repertoire was profiled, and TCRdb retains in-frame clones only, with some absent. The sample carries some 77,000 clones, over 80% recorded once. The chain carries TRBV9 and TRBJ2-5, with 12 bases aligning to TRBD2. The sequencing used CD4+ or CD8+ T cells sorted from blood, collected in a trial of the OX40 agonist ivuxolimab. This receptor was obtained from an adult with an advanced solid tumor such as melanoma, head and neck, liver or kidney cancer. As DNA, the CDR3 is TGTGCCAGCAGCGTAAGACTAGCGGGGGTCCAAGAGACCCAGTACTTC. It encodes CASSVRLAGVQETQYF.